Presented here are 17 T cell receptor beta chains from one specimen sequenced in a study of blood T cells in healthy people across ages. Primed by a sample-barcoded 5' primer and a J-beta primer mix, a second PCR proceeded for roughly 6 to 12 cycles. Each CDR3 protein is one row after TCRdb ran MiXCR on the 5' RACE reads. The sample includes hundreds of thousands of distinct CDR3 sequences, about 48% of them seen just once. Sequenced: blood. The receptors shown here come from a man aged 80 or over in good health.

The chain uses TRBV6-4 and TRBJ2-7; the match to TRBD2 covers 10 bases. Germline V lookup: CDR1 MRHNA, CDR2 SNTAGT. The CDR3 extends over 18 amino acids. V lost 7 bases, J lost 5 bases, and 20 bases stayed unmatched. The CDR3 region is CASTDETASGGIPDEQYF. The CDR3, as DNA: TGTGCCAGCACCGACGAAACCGCTAGCGGGGGAATTCCTGACGAGCAGTACTTC.

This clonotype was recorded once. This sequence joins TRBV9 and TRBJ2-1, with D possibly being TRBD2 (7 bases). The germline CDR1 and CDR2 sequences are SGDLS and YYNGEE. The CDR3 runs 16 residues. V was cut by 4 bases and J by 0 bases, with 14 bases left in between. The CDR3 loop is CASSIWGGYSYNEQFF. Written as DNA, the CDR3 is TGTGCCAGCAGCATTTGGGGGGGCTACTCCTACAATGAGCAGTTCTTC.

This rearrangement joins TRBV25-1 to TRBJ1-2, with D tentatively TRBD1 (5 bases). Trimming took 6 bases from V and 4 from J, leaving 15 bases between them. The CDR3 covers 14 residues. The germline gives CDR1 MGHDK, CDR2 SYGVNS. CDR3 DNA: TGTGCCAGCAGCAGGGACGGTCTAAGCTATGGCTACACCTTC. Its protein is CASSRDGLSYGYTF.

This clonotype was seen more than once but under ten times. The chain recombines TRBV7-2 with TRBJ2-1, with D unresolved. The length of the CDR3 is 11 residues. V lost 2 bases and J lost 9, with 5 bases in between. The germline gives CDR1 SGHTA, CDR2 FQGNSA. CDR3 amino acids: CASSLLAEQFF. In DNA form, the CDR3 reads TGTGCCAGCAGCTTACTCGCTGAGCAGTTCTTC.

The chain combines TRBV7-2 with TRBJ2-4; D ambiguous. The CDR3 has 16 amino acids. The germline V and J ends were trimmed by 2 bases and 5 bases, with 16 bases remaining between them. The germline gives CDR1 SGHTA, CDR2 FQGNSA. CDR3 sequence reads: CASSLTTATGQNIQYF. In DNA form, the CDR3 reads TGTGCCAGCAGCTTAACGACGGCTACCGGGCAAAACATTCAGTACTTC.

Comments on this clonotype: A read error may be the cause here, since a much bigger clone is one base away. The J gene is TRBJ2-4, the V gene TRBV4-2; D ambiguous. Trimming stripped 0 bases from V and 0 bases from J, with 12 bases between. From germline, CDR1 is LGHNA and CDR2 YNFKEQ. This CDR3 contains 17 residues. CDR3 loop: CASSQDQVVPAKNIQYF. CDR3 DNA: TGTGCCAGCAGCCAAGATCAGGTCGTACCAGCCAAAAACATTCAGTACTTC.

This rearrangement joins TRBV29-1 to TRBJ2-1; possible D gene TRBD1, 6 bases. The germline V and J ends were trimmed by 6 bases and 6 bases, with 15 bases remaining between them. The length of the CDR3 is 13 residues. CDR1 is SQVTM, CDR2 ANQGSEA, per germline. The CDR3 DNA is TGCAGCGTGGGGGCCTCCCTAGGCAATGAGCAGTTCTTC. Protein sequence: CSVGASLGNEQFF.

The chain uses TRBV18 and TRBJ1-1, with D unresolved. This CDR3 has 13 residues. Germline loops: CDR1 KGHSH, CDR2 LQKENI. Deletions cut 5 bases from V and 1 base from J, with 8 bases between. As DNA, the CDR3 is TGTGCCAGCTCAGCCGGAGAGAACACTGAAGCTTTCTTT. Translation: CASSAGENTEAFF.

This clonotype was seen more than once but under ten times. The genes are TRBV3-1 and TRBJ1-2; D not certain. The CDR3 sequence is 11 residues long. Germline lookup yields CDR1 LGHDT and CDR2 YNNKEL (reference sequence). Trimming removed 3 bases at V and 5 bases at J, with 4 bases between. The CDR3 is CASSQEYGYTF. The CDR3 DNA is TGTGCCAGCAGCCAGGAATATGGCTACACCTTC.

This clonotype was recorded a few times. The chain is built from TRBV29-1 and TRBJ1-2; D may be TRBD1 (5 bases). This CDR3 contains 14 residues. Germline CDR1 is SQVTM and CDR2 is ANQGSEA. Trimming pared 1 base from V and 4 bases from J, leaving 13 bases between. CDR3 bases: TGCAGCGTTGAAGGTTGGGGGGAGATCTATGGCTACACCTTC. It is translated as CSVEGWGEIYGYTF.

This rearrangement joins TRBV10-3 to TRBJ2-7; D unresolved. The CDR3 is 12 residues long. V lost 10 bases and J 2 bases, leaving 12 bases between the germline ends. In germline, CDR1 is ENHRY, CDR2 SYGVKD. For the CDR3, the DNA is TGTGCCACAAGAGCTGGGGCCTACGAGCAGTACTTC. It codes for CATRAGAYEQYF.

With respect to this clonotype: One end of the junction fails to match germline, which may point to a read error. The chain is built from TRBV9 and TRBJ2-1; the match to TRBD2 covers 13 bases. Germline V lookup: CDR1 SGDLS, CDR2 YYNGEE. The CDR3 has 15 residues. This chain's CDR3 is CVSSVTSGRAGEQFF. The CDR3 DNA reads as TGTGTCAGCAGCGTTACTAGCGGGAGGGCCGGTGAGCAGTTCTTC.

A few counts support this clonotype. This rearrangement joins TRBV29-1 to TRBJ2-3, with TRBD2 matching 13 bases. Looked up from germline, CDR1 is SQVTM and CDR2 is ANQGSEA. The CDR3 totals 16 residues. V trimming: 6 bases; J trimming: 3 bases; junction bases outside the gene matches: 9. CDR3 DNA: TGCAGCGTCCCCTCGCGACTAGCGGGAGGAACAGATACGCAGTATTTT. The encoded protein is CSVPSRLAGGTDTQYF.

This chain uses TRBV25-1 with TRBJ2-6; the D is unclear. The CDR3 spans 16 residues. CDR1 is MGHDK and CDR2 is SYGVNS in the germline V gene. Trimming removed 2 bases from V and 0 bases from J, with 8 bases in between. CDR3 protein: CASSENRGSGANVLTF. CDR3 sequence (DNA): TGTGCCAGCAGTGAAAATAGAGGCTCTGGGGCCAACGTCCTGACTTTC.

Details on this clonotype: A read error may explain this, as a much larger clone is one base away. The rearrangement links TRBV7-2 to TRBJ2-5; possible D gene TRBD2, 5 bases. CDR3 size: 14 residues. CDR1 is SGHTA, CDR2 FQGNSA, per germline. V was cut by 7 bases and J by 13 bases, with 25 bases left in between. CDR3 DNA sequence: TGTGCCAGCACCCTAGTGGCCTCTCGGGGTGAGCCGTACTTC. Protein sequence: CASTLVASRGEPYF.

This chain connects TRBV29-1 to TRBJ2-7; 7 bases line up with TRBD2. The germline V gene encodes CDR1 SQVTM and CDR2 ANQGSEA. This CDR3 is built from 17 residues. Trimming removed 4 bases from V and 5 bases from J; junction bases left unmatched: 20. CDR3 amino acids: CSVVGLGGGLPTHEQYF. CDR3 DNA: TGCAGCGTTGTTGGCCTGGGGGGGGGACTCCCTACCCACGAGCAGTACTTC.

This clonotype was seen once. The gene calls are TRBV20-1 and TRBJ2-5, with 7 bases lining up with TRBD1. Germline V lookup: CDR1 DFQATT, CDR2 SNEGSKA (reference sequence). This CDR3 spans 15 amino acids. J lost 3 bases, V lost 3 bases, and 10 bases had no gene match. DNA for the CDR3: TGCAGTGCTAGTCAGTACCGGGACAGAAAAGAGACCCAGTACTTC. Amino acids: CSASQYRDRKETQYF.